A single sample gave rise to the 32 T cell receptor beta chains below, sequenced in a study of T cells in Graves' hyperthyroidism and ophthalmopathy. RNA transcripts yielded amplified TCR beta CDR3 regions. An initial round of RT-PCR targeting the TCR CDR3 relied on the HTBI primer set. MiXCR, applied by TCRdb to the multiplex PCR reads, yields one record per CDR3 protein. The sample comprises 660,000 or so distinct CDR3 sequences, 45% of which are singletons, and less than 9% rests with the top ten. Sequences were obtained from peripheral blood or thyroid tissue (not recorded which). The receptors shown here come from an adult man with Graves' disease, either hyperthyroidism or ophthalmopathy (not recorded which).

This clonotype was seen at least ten times. The chain's CDR3 is CASSLQGSEQYF. The CDR3 DNA reads TGTGCCAGCAGCTTACAGGGTTCCGAGCAGTACTTC. The gene calls are TRBV7-9 and TRBJ2-7; TRBD1 is a possible D gene (5 bases). The CDR3 extends over 12 amino acids. The germline V and J ends were trimmed by 2 bases and 6 bases, with 8 bases remaining between them. Germline V gene sequence: CDR1 SEHNR, CDR2 FQNEAQ (reference sequence).

This clonotype was seen repeatedly, ten times or more. The V gene is TRBV2, the J gene TRBJ1-5; 7 nucleotides align to TRBD1. The CDR3 length is 13 residues. Per germline, CDR1 SNHLY and CDR2 FYNNEI. V shed 6 bases, J shed 6 bases, and the junction held 5 bases outside the gene matches. Here the CDR3 reads CASRWDSRQPQHF. The CDR3 DNA follows: TGTGCCAGCAGATGGGACAGTCGTCAGCCCCAGCATTTT.

The DNA for the CDR3 is TGTGCCATACATACGGACAACAATGGCTACACCTTC. It specifies CAIHTDNNGYTF. The chain couples TRBV2 to TRBJ1-2; tentatively, D is TRBD1 (5 bases). Trimming took 10 bases from V and 6 from J, leaving 15 bases between them. The CDR3 runs to 12 residues. Germline V gene lookup returns CDR1 SNHLY and CDR2 FYNNEI.

In the case of this clonotype: A much larger clone lies one base from this, so it may be a read error. The genes are TRBV24-1 and TRBJ2-7, with 10 nucleotides matching TRBD1. Per germline, CDR1 KGHDR and CDR2 SFDVKD. V trimming: 3 bases; J trimming: 5 bases; junction bases outside the gene matches: 9. The CDR3 consists of 16 residues. The CDR3 nucleotides are TGTGCCACCAGTGATCTCGGACAGGGGGGAATGGACGAGCAGTACTTC. Encoded protein: CATSDLGQGGMDEQYF.

The chain joins TRBV7-2 to TRBJ2-2; a weak D match, TRBD2 (7 bases). V lost 3 bases, J lost 4 bases, and 15 bases lay in between. The CDR3 is 16 residues long. Germline V CDR1 and CDR2: SGHTA, FQGNSA. The CDR3 nucleotides read TGTGCCAGCAGCTTTGCTGGCGGGGGCGGCACCGGGGAGCTGTTTTTT. Its protein product is CASSFAGGGGTGELFF.

In this sample, this clonotype turned up a few times. CDR3 in amino acids: CASSPTGYEAFF. Here the CDR3 DNA reads TGTGCCAGCAGTCCAACGGGTTATGAAGCTTTCTTT. The J gene is TRBJ1-1, the V gene TRBV12-3 or TRBV12-4; D unclear. The CDR3 length is 12 residues. Trimming took off 5 bases at V and 7 bases at J, with 11 bases between the two ends.

CDR3 DNA: TGTGCCAGCAGCCAAGATGCTGAGACCCAGTACTTC. Amino acid sequence: CASSQDAETQYF. The gene calls are TRBV7-9 and TRBJ2-5; D not certain. V was trimmed by 5 bases and J by 5 bases, leaving 9 bases between them. Germline assignment: CDR1 SEHNR and CDR2 FQNEAQ (reference sequence). This CDR3 has 12 residues.

The rearrangement uses TRBV12-3 or TRBV12-4 and TRBJ1-1, with D possibly TRBD1 on 5 matching bases. The CDR3 totals 13 residues. The V gene lost 6 bases and the J gene lost 4 bases, with 12 bases spanning the gap. This CDR3 reads CASRSGPSTEAFF. The CDR3 DNA is TGTGCCAGCAGATCGGGACCAAGCACTGAAGCTTTCTTT.

This clonotype was counted only a few times. V and J are TRBV6-5 and TRBJ1-2; 11 nucleotides align to TRBD1. Per germline, CDR1 MNHEY and CDR2 SVGAGI. There are 15 residues in the CDR3. V dropped 5 bases and J dropped 7; count of bases not matched to a gene: 9. The CDR3 coding sequence is TGTGCCAGCAGTATACGGACAGGGGGCGAGGGTGGCTACACCTTC. Its protein is CASSIRTGGEGGYTF.

This clonotype was recorded many times. V and J are TRBV5-4 and TRBJ1-1; D ambiguous. V lost 3 bases, J lost 2 bases, and 8 bases lay in between. There are 13 residues in the CDR3. The germline V gene has CDR1 SGHNT and CDR2 YYREEE (reference sequence). The DNA of the CDR3 is TGTGCCAGCAGCTCACCCGCAAACACTGAAGCTTTCTTT. It is translated as CASSSPANTEAFF. Drawing the rest from reference TRBV5-4 and TRBJ1-1, the complete variable domain is ETGVTQSPTHLIKTRGQQVTLRCSSQSGHNTVSWYQQALGQGPQFIFQYYREEENGRGNFPPRFSGLQFPNYSSELNVNALELDDSALYLCASSSPANTEAFFGQGTRLTVV.

The gene calls are TRBV20-1 and TRBJ2-5; D unclear. The germline gives CDR1 DFQATT, CDR2 SNEGSKA (reference sequence). Trimming pared 6 bases from V and 1 base from J, leaving 18 bases between. This CDR3 contains 15 residues. The CDR3 loop is CSAISEDLSQETQYF. CDR3 DNA: TGCAGTGCCATCAGTGAAGACTTGTCCCAAGAGACCCAGTACTTC.

This clonotype was recorded at least ten times. This chain links TRBV29-1 with TRBJ2-7; tentative D call: TRBD1 (6 bases). This CDR3 region has 13 residues. The V end was cut by 4 bases, the J end by 0 bases, with 10 bases between. CDR1 and CDR2 from the germline V gene are SQVTM and ANQGSEA. CDR3 coding DNA: TGCAGCGTTGCGCAGGGGCCCTCCTACGAGCAGTACTTC. This sequence encodes CSVAQGPSYEQYF.

This clonotype was counted between two and nine times. The rearrangement links TRBV6-1 to TRBJ1-2; the D is unclear. V lost 5 bases, J lost 6 bases, and 13 bases lay in between. Per the germline V gene, CDR1 is MNHNS and CDR2 is SASEGT. The length of the CDR3 is 13 residues. The CDR3 region is CASSYEGRDGYTF. CDR3 in DNA: TGTGCCAGCAGTTACGAGGGTAGGGATGGCTACACCTTC.

This clonotype was seen a handful of times. The rearrangement uses TRBV7-9 and TRBJ2-7; the D gene is possibly TRBD2 (5 bases). This CDR3 contains 15 residues. The V and J ends lost 4 bases and 0 bases respectively, with 13 bases between them. Germline lookup yields CDR1 SEHNR and CDR2 FQNEAQ (reference sequence). The CDR3 spells CASSSGGQSSYEQYF. The CDR3 region has the DNA TGTGCCAGCAGCTCTGGCGGGCAGAGCTCCTACGAGCAGTACTTC.

This clonotype was seen ten or more times. J is TRBJ1-1 and V is TRBV9; D is ambiguous. Germline V gives CDR1 SGDLS, CDR2 YYNGEE. V dropped 0 bases and J dropped 8 bases, with 8 bases sitting between them. The CDR3 is 12 residues long. CDR3 bases: TGTGCCAGCAGCGTAGACGTAGGAGAAGCTTTCTTT. This encodes CASSVDVGEAFF.

Note on this clonotype: A clone one base away is much larger, so this may be a read error. The V call is TRBV10-3, the J call TRBJ1-2; D possibly corresponds to TRBD1 (5 bases). Germline assignment: CDR1 ENHRY and CDR2 SYGVKD. This CDR3 has 13 residues. In DNA, the CDR3 is TGTGCCGTCAGTGGCACAGGAGACTATGGCTACACCTTC. Translation gives CAVSGTGDYGYTF.

The chain couples TRBV29-1 to TRBJ1-6; 11 nucleotides align to TRBD1. Germline CDR1 SQVTM, CDR2 ANQGSEA. The CDR3 has 10 residues. V shed 7 bases and J 17 bases; nucleotides not matched to a gene: 4. The CDR3 region is CSGGTGGVHF. The CDR3 DNA follows: TGCAGCGGCGGGACAGGGGGAGTCCACTTT.

The chain combines TRBV20-1 with TRBJ1-5; unclear D gene. The CDR3 sequence is 17 residues long. Trimming left V 0 bases short and J 0 bases short, with 15 bases between. Per germline, CDR1 DFQATT and CDR2 SNEGSKA (reference sequence). Here the CDR3 reads CSAREVLAAYSNQPQHF. The CDR3 DNA reads TGCAGTGCTAGAGAGGTTCTGGCAGCTTATAGCAATCAGCCCCAGCATTTT.

This clonotype came up once. Possible read error: a much larger clone is one base away. The chain couples TRBV7-8 to TRBJ1-4, with TRBD1 matching over 9 bases. This CDR3 has 12 amino acids. Germline V gene sequence: CDR1 SGHVS, CDR2 FQNEAQ. V was pared by 4 bases and J by 13 bases, with 4 bases of the junction left unmatched. The CDR3 DNA sequence: TGTGCCAGCAGCTCCATGGGACAGGGACTGTTTTTT. Protein: CASSSMGQGLFF.

This clonotype was recorded at least ten times. V is TRBV19 and J is TRBJ1-6, with 9 bases matching TRBD1. The CDR3 totals 14 residues. Trimming removed 10 bases from V and 10 bases from J; junction bases left unmatched: 11. Germline V gene lookup returns CDR1 LNHDA and CDR2 SQIVND (reference sequence). The CDR3 DNA is TGTGCCACCTCAGTGGACAGGGGTTTGTCACCCCTCCACTTT. It is translated as CATSVDRGLSPLHF.

The J gene is TRBJ1-4, the V gene TRBV7-2, with 8 bases matching TRBD1. The CDR3 is made up of 14 amino acids. V lost 4 bases and J lost 7; bases outside the gene matches: 5. Germline-derived CDR1 and CDR2 are SGHTA and FQGNSA. CDR3 nucleotides: TGTGCCAGCAGCTGGACAGGGAACACTGAAAAACTGTTTTTT. Amino acid sequence: CASSWTGNTEKLFF.

Comments on this clonotype: A much bigger clone sits one base away, suggesting this may be a read error. The V call is TRBV10-3, the J call TRBJ2-5; D is perhaps TRBD2 (6 bases). Germline V gene lookup returns CDR1 ENHRY and CDR2 SYGVKD. The length of the CDR3 is 14 residues. CDR3 amino acids: CAVSEFGGKETQYF. Written as DNA, the CDR3 is TGTGCCGTCAGTGAGTTCGGGGGAAAAGAGACCCAGTACTTC.

This clonotype was seen many times. V and J are TRBV29-1 and TRBJ2-7; a possible D gene is TRBD2 (5 bases). V was pared by 1 base and J by 6 bases, with 10 bases between. This CDR3 region has 12 residues. CDR1 is SQVTM and CDR2 is ANQGSEA in the germline V gene. The chain's CDR3 is CSVEGGEVEQYF. CDR3 coding DNA: TGCAGCGTTGAAGGGGGAGAGGTCGAGCAGTACTTC.

This clonotype was seen at least ten times. The chain links TRBV10-3 to TRBJ1-6; TRBD1 is a possible D gene (6 bases). The CDR3 consists of 14 residues. Germline-derived CDR1 and CDR2 are ENHRY and SYGVKD. The V end lost 3 bases, the J end lost 8 bases, and 11 bases lay between the germline ends. This CDR3 is CAISDGGRYSPLHF. DNA for the CDR3: TGTGCCATCAGTGATGGGGGCCGTTATTCACCCCTCCACTTT.

As for this clonotype: One base away lies a much larger clone, so this may be a sequencing read error. The CDR3 coding sequence is TGTGCCAGCAGTGATTCCCTGGGGGACCAAGAGACCCAGTACTTC. Protein: CASSDSLGDQETQYF. The chain is built from TRBV2 and TRBJ2-5, with D possibly being TRBD1 or TRBD2 (5 bases each). V was trimmed by 3 bases and J by 0 bases, leaving 11 bases between them. The CDR3 contains 15 residues. Germline V lookup: CDR1 SNHLY, CDR2 FYNNEI.

J is TRBJ2-7 and V is TRBV11-2; D gene unclear. Per the germline V gene, CDR1 is SGHAT and CDR2 is FQNNGV. CDR3 length: 13 residues. Trimming shortened V by 1 base and J by 3 bases, and 7 bases separated the two germline ends. CDR3 loop: CASSLAVNYEQYF. In nucleotides, the CDR3 is TGTGCCAGCAGCTTAGCGGTGAACTACGAGCAGTACTTC.

Only one count was recorded for this clonotype. The rearrangement joins TRBV2 to TRBJ1-6; D is unresolved. The V end was cut by 2 bases, the J end by 1 base, with 9 bases between. Germline CDR1 SNHLY, CDR2 FYNNEI. CDR3 length: 16 residues. The CDR3 spells CASSENPGSYNSPLHF. The DNA for the CDR3 is TGTGCCAGCAGTGAAAACCCGGGTTCCTATAATTCACCCCTCCACTTT.

About this clonotype: The germline gene is not matched at one end of the junction; a read error may be the cause. The chain couples TRBV20-1 to TRBJ2-5; 8 bases are a match to TRBD2. Germline assignment: CDR1 DFQATT and CDR2 SNEGSKA (reference sequence). The CDR3 covers 16 residues. The chain's CDR3 is CSAGDFREGTQETQYF. CDR3 DNA: TGCAGTGCTGGAGACTTTCGGGAGGGCACCCAAGAGACCCAGTACTTC.

A few counts support this clonotype. This sequence joins TRBV6-1 and TRBJ1-2; maybe TRBD1 (6 bases). The V gene's germline CDR1 is MNHNS and CDR2 SASEGT. The CDR3 has 12 residues. The germline V and J ends were trimmed by 10 bases and 10 bases, with 19 bases remaining between them. The chain's CDR3 is CATLGAVEHYTF. The DNA of the CDR3 is TGTGCCACCCTGGGGGCGGTCGAACACTACACCTTC.

At least ten counts were recorded for this clonotype. The chain joins TRBV15 to TRBJ1-3; D perhaps matches TRBD1 (6 bases). Looked up from germline, CDR1 is LNHNV and CDR2 is YYDKDF (reference sequence). V was cut by 1 base and J by 2 bases, with 9 bases left in between. This CDR3 spans 15 amino acids. The CDR3 bases are TGTGCCACCAGCAGAGCCCGGGACACTGGAAACACCATATATTTT. Translating gives CATSRARDTGNTIYF.

Points on this clonotype: This clone may be a read error of a much larger clone one base away. This chain links TRBV11-2 with TRBJ1-1; the D is unclear. This CDR3 comprises 14 residues. Trimming stripped 0 bases from V and 1 base from J, with 6 bases between. The germline V gene encodes CDR1 SGHAT and CDR2 FQNNGV. CDR3 in amino acids: CASSLDPTNTEAFF. DNA of the CDR3: TGTGCCAGCAGCTTAGACCCGACGAACACTGAAGCTTTCTTT.

This clonotype appeared a few times. The chain combines TRBV7-8 with TRBJ1-2; TRBD1 is a possible D gene (5 bases). With 6 bases removed from V and 8 bases from J, the gap between germline ends came to 22 bases. CDR1 is SGHVS and CDR2 is FQNEAQ in the germline V gene. The CDR3 consists of 15 residues. The CDR3 spells CASSYSGPLAGGYTF. In nucleotides, the CDR3 is TGTGCCAGCAGTTACTCGGGGCCCCTAGCTGGGGGCTACACCTTC.